This TCR beta chain was captured by sequencing in a study of blood T cell repertoires in COVID-19. Clones were read by immunoSEQ multiplex PCR, and TCRdb kept only the in-frame ones, dropping some. The sample shows roughly 120,000 clones, 76% of them seen only once. The germline V gene has CDR1 SGHRS and CDR2 YFSETQ. Germline trimming cut 2 bases from V and 7 bases from J; bases unmatched to any gene: 2. The CDR3 contains 12 residues. This clone came up a few times. This receptor was obtained from a woman of 80 years or more with acute or convalescent COVID-19. The J gene is TRBJ1-1, the V gene TRBV5-1, with 7 positions matching TRBD1. Sequencing was performed on peripheral blood. In DNA form, the CDR3 reads TGCGCCAGCAGCTTAGACAGGGATGAAGCTTTCTTT. As protein: CASSLDRDEAFF.